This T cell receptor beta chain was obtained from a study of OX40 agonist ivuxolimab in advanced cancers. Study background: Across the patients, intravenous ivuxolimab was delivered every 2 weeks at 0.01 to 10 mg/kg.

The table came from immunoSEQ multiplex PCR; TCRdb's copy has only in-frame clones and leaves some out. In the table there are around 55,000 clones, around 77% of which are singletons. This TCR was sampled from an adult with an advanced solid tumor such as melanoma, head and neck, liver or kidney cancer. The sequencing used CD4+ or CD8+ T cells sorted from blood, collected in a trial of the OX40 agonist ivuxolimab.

CDR3 residues: CASSLSRGASTGELFF. The CDR3 DNA follows: TGTGCCAGCAGTCTCTCCCGCGGGGCCTCAACGGGGGAGCTGTTTTTT. The V call is TRBV7-9, the J call TRBJ2-2; perhaps TRBD2 as D (6 bases). The ends were cut back, 6 bases at V and 8 bases at J, with 22 bases in the middle. CDR1 is SEHNR and CDR2 is FQNEAQ in the germline V gene (reference sequence). CDR3 length equals 16 residues.